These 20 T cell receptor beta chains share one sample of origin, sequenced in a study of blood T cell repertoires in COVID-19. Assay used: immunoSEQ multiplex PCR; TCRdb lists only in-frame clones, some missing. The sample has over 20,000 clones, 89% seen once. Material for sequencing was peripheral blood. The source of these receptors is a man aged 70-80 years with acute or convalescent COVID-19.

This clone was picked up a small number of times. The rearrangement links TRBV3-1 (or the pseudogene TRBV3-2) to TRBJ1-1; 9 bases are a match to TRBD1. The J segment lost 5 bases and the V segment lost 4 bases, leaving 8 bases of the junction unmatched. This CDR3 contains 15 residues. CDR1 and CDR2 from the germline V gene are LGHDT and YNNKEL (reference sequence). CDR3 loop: CASSPPGQGWTEAFF. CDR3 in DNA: TGTGCCAGCAGCCCACCGGGACAGGGTTGGACTGAAGCTTTCTTT.

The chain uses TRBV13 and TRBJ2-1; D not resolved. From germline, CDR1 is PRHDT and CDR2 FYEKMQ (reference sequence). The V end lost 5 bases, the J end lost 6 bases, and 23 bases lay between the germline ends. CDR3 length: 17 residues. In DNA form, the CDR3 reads TGTGCCAGCAGCCCCCTTTTGGGTAGCCCCCCACCCAATGAGCAGTTCTTC. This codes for CASSPLLGSPPPNEQFF.

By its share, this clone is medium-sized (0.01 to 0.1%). CDR3 region: CASRRGQDSNQPQHF. As DNA, the CDR3 is TGTGCCAGTAGACGGGGACAGGATAGCAATCAGCCCCAGCATTTT. This chain joins TRBV19 and TRBJ1-5; TRBD1 agrees at 8 bases. Germline V gives CDR1 LNHDA, CDR2 SQIVND (reference sequence). V shed 6 bases and J 0 bases; nucleotides not matched to a gene: 4. This CDR3 has 15 residues. The full variable domain, completed using reference TRBV19 and TRBJ1-5, is DGGITQSPKYLFRKEGQNVTLSCEQNLNHDAMYWYRQDPGQGLRLIYYSQIVNDFQKGDIAEGYSVSREKKESFPLTVTSAQKNPTAFYLCASRRGQDSNQPQHFGDGTRLSIL.

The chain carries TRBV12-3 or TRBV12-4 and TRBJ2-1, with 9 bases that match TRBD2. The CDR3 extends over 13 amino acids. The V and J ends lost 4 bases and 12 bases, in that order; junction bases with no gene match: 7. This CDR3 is CASSWTSDPVQFF. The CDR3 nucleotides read TGTGCCAGCAGTTGGACTAGCGACCCGGTGCAGTTCTTC.

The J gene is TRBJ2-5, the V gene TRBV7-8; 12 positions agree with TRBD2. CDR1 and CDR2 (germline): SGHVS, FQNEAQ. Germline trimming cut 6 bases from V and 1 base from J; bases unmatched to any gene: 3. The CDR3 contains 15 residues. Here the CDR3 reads CASSILAGGQETQYF. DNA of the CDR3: TGTGCCAGCAGTATACTAGCGGGGGGCCAAGAGACCCAGTACTTC.

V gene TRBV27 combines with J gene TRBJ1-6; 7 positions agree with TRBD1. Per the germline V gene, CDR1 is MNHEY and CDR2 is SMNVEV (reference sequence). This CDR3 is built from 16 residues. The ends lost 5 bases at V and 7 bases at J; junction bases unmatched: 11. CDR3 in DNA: TGTGCCAGCAGTCCGCCCCGACAGGGAGTAAATTCACCCCTCCACTTT. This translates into CASSPPRQGVNSPLHF.

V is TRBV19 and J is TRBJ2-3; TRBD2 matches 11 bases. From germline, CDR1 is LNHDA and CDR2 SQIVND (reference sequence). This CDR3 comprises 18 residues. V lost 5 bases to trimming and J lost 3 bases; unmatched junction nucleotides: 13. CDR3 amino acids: CASSQPPRASGRTDTQYF. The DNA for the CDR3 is TGTGCCAGTAGTCAACCTCCTCGGGCTAGCGGGAGGACAGATACGCAGTATTTT.

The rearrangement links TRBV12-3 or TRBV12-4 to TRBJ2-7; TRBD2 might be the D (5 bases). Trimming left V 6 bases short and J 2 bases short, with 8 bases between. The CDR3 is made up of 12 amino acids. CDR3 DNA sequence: TGTGCCAGCAGCGAGGGAACCTACGAGCAGTACTTC. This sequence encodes CASSEGTYEQYF.

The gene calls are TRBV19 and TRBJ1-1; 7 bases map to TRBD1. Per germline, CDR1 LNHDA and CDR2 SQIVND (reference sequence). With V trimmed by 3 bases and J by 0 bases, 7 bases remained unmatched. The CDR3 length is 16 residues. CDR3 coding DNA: TGTGCCAGTAGTATTCAGGGACAGTTGATGAACACTGAAGCTTTCTTT. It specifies CASSIQGQLMNTEAFF.

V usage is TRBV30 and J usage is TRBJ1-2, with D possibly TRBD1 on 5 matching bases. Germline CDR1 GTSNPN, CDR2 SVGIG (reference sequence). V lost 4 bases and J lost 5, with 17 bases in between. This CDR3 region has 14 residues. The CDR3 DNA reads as TGTGCCTGGACTCGGACACCCCAGCGATATGGCTACACCTTC. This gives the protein CAWTRTPQRYGYTF. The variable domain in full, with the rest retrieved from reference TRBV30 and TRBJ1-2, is SQTIHQWPATLVQPVGSPLSLECTVEGTSNPNLYWYRQAAGRGLQLLFYSVGIGQISSEVPQNLSASRPQDRQFILSSKKLLLSDSGFYLCAWTRTPQRYGYTFGSGTRLTVV.

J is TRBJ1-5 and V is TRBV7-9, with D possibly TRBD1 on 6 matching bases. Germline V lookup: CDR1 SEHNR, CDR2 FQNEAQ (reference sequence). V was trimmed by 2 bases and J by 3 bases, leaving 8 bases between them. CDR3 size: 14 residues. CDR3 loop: CASSLSGVNQPQHF. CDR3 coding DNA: TGTGCCAGCAGCTTATCAGGGGTCAATCAGCCCCAGCATTTT.

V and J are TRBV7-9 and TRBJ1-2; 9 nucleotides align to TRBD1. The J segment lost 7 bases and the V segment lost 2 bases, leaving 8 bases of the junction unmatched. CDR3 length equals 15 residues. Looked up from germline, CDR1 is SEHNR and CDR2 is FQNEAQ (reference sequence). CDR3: CASSLTGGNPFGYTF. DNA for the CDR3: TGTGCCAGCAGCTTAACAGGGGGCAATCCCTTTGGCTACACCTTC.

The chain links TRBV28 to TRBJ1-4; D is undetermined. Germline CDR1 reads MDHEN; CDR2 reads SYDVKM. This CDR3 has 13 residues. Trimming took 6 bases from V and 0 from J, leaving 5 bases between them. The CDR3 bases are TGTGCCAGCAGAACTTCAACTAATGAAAAACTGTTTTTT. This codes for CASRTSTNEKLFF. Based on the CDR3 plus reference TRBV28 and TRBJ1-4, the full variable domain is DVKVTQSSRYLVKRTGEKVFLECVQDMDHENMFWYRQDPGLGLRLIYFSYDVKMKEKGDIPEGYSVSREKKERFSLILESASTNQTSMYLCASRTSTNEKLFFGSGTQLSVL.

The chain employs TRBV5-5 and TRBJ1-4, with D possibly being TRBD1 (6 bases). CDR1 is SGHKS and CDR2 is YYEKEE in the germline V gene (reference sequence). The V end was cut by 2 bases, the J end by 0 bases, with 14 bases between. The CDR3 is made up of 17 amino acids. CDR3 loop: CASSFRDKGATNEKLFF. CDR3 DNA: TGTGCCAGCAGCTTCCGGGACAAGGGAGCAACTAATGAAAAACTGTTTTTT.

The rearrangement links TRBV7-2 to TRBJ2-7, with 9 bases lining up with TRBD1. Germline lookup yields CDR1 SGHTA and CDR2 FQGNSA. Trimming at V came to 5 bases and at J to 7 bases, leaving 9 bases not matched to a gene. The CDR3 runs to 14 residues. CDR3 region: CASSAGTGREEQYF. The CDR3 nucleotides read TGTGCCAGCAGCGCCGGGACAGGGCGTGAAGAGCAGTACTTC.

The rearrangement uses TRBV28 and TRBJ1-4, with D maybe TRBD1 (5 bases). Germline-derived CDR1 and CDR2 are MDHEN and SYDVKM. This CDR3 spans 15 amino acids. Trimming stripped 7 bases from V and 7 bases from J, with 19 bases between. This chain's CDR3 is CASTTNRQTPEKLFF. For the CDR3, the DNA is TGTGCCAGCACTACCAACCGACAGACCCCTGAAAAACTGTTTTTT.

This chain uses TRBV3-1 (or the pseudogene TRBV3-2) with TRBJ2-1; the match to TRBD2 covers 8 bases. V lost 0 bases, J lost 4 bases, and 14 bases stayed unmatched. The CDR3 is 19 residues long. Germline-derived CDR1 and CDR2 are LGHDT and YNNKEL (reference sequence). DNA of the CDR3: TGTGCCAGCAGCCAAGAGCTCGGGCTAGCGGGTTTTGTATACAATGAGCAGTTCTTC. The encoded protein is CASSQELGLAGFVYNEQFF.

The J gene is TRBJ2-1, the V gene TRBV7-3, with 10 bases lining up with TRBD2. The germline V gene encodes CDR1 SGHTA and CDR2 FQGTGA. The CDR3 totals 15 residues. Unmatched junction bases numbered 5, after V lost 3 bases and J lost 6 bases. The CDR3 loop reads CASSLGVAGGNEQFF. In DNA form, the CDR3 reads TGTGCCAGCAGCTTGGGGGTAGCGGGAGGCAATGAGCAGTTCTTC.

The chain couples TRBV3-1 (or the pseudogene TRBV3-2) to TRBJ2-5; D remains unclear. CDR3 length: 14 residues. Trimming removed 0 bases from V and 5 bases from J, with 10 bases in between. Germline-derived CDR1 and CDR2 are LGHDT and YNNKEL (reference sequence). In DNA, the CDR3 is TGTGCCAGCAGCCAAGACTCGATCGGGGAGACCCAGTACTTC. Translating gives CASSQDSIGETQYF.

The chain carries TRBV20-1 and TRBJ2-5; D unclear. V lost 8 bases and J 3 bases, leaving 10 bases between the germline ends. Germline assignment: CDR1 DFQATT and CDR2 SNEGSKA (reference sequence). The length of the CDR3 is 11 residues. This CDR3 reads CSQYREETQYF. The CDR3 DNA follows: TGCAGTCAATACAGAGAAGAGACCCAGTACTTC.